This is a list of T cell receptor beta chains from one sample in a study of OX40 agonist ivuxolimab in advanced cancers. The table came from immunoSEQ multiplex PCR; TCRdb's copy has only in-frame clones and leaves some out. The sample contains 30,000 to 45,000 clones, around 86% of which appear only once. The material was CD4+ or CD8+ T cells sorted from blood, obtained in a trial of the OX40 agonist ivuxolimab. These receptors all come from an adult with an advanced solid tumor such as melanoma, head and neck, liver or kidney cancer. Both conserved end residues are part of each CDR3. D genes are given only for firm matches. Only part of the rows carry a size: once, few, many, or a class if the clone is expanded.

abundance,v_gene,j_gene,d_gene,CDR3aa,CDR3nt
NA,TRBV19,TRBJ2-3,NA,CASSKPGLPSTDTQYF,TGTGCCAGTAGCAAGCCGGGACTCCCAAGCACAGATACGCAGTATTTT
NA,TRBV10-3,TRBJ1-1,TRBD1,CAISEGQGLQVNTEAFF,TGTGCCATCAGTGAGGGACAGGGGCTTCAAGTGAACACTGAAGCTTTCTTT
NA,TRBV19,TRBJ1-6,NA,CASSIETDYPHSPLHF,TGTGCCAGTAGTATAGAAACCGACTATCCTCATTCACCCCTCCACTTT
NA,TRBV10-2,TRBJ1-1,NA,CASSDYRDTEAFF,TGCGCCAGCAGCGATTACAGGGACACTGAAGCTTTCTTT
once,TRBV2,TRBJ2-3,NA,CASRGASGDTQYF,TGTGCCAGCCGCGGGGCGTCGGGAGATACGCAGTATTTT
NA,TRBV7-8,TRBJ2-1,NA,CASSLYPTTYNEQFF,TGTGCCAGCAGCTTATACCCGACTACCTACAATGAGCAGTTCTTC
once,TRBV7-3,TRBJ2-5,NA,CASRSQETQYF,TGTGCCAGCAGGTCCCAAGAGACCCAGTACTTC
NA,TRBV19,TRBJ1-5,NA,CASTPGTSFNQPQHF,TGTGCCAGTACCCCCGGGACCTCTTTCAATCAGCCCCAGCATTTT
NA,TRBV2,TRBJ1-5,NA,CASSGQGTNQPQHF,TGTGCCAGCAGTGGGCAAGGAACCAATCAGCCCCAGCATTTT
NA,TRBV6-5,TRBJ1-4,NA,CASSYRGGAPEKLFF,TGTGCCAGCAGTTATCGAGGGGGGGCTCCGGAAAAACTGTTTTTT
NA,TRBV28,TRBJ2-5,NA,CASSLSAQTQYF,TGTGCCAGCAGTTTATCCGCTCAGACCCAGTACTTC
NA,TRBV5-1,TRBJ2-7,NA,CASSQTSGYEQYF,TGCGCCAGCAGCCAAACCTCCGGGTACGAGCAGTACTTC
NA,TRBV2,TRBJ1-4,NA,CASRPGVSSLNEKLFF,TGTGCCAGCAGGCCGGGGGTGAGCAGCCTCAATGAAAAACTGTTTTTT
NA,TRBV7-2,TRBJ2-2,NA,CASSLRSGTNTGELFF,TGTGCCAGCAGCTTAAGGTCGGGGACGAACACCGGGGAGCTGTTTTTT
NA,TRBV2,TRBJ2-7,TRBD1,CASFRDRVASSAEQYF,TGTGCCAGCTTCCGGGACAGGGTAGCTTCTTCGGCCGAGCAGTACTTC
once,TRBV2,TRBJ1-1,NA,CASTWENTEAFF,TGTGCCAGCACCTGGGAGAACACTGAAGCTTTCTTT
NA,TRBV5-1,TRBJ2-3,TRBD2,CASSSSLAGDTQYF,TGCGCCAGCAGCTCCTCGCTAGCGGGGGATACGCAGTATTTT
once,TRBV4-1,TRBJ2-3,TRBD2,CASSLLAGEADTQYF,TGCGCCAGCAGCCTTCTAGCGGGAGAGGCAGATACGCAGTATTTT
NA,TRBV2,TRBJ2-3,TRBD2,CASRPGLAADTQYF,TGTGCCAGCAGACCGGGACTAGCGGCGGATACGCAGTATTTT
NA,TRBV27,TRBJ1-5,NA,CASSPGDWDSNQPQHF,TGTGCCAGCAGTCCAGGGGACTGGGATAGCAATCAGCCCCAGCATTTT
NA,TRBV19,TRBJ2-5,NA,CASSTQGADSGRETQYF,TGTGCCAGTAGCACACAGGGGGCGGATAGCGGGAGAGAGACCCAGTACTTC
NA,TRBV28,TRBJ1-1,TRBD1,CASSTAGTANTEAFF,TGTGCCAGCAGTACCGCCGGGACAGCGAACACTGAAGCTTTCTTT
NA,TRBV18,TRBJ2-7,NA,CASSPSTPYEQYF,TGTGCCAGCTCACCATCCACCCCCTACGAGCAGTACTTC
few,TRBV4-2,TRBJ2-5,NA,CASSQEADYVTQYF,TGTGCCAGCAGCCAAGAGGCAGACTACGTGACCCAGTACTTC
few,TRBV9,TRBJ1-1,NA,CASKSGTEAFF,TGTGCCAGCAAATCGGGCACTGAAGCTTTCTTT
few,TRBV28,TRBJ1-3,NA,CASRPSSGSGNTIYF,TGTGCCAGCAGGCCGTCCTCTGGCTCTGGAAACACCATATATTTT
NA,TRBV14,TRBJ2-4,NA,CASSQGNIQYF,TGTGCCAGCAGCCAAGGGAACATTCAGTACTTC
NA,TRBV7-8,TRBJ2-3,NA,CASSLAGLASTDTQYF,TGTGCCAGCAGCTTAGCCGGCCTAGCTTCCACAGATACGCAGTATTTT
NA,TRBV10-3,TRBJ2-5,NA,CASSLAGTQETQYF,TGTGCCAGCTCACTCGCTGGGACCCAAGAGACCCAGTACTTC
NA,TRBV28,TRBJ2-7,NA,CASRPAGALSEQYF,TGTGCCAGCAGGCCCGCGGGGGCCTTGAGTGAGCAGTACTTC
NA,TRBV5-1,TRBJ2-7,NA,CASSLTGAYEQYF,TGCGCCAGCAGCTTGACGGGGGCCTACGAGCAGTACTTC
NA,TRBV5-1,TRBJ2-1,NA,CASSPGQSSYNEQFF,TGCGCCAGCAGCCCAGGACAGTCCTCCTACAATGAGCAGTTCTTC
NA,TRBV4-1,TRBJ2-7,NA,CASSQDQPGDYEQYF,TGCGCCAGCAGCCAAGATCAGCCCGGGGATTACGAGCAGTACTTC
NA,TRBV5-3,TRBJ1-3,NA,CARSLPGHFSGNTIYF,TGTGCCAGAAGCTTGCCGGGACACTTCTCTGGAAACACCATATATTTT
NA,TRBV28,TRBJ1-4,TRBD1,CASSPAGTDGEKLFF,TGTGCCAGCAGTCCAGCCGGGACAGACGGTGAAAAACTGTTTTTT
NA,TRBV9,TRBJ2-1,TRBD2,CASSLWGSGSDEQFF,TGTGCCAGCAGCTTATGGGGTAGCGGGAGTGATGAGCAGTTCTTC
NA,TRBV7-4,TRBJ1-4,NA,CASSLGTVINEKLFF,TGTGCCAGCAGCTTAGGGACAGTTATTAATGAAAAACTGTTTTTT
NA,TRBV7-9,TRBJ2-1,TRBD2,CASSPPFRLAVNNEQFF,TGTGCCAGCAGCCCCCCGTTTCGGCTAGCGGTTAACAATGAGCAGTTCTTC
NA,TRBV4-1,TRBJ2-7,TRBD1,CASSARTGTYEQYF,TGCGCCAGCAGCGCACGGACAGGAACCTACGAGCAGTACTTC
NA,TRBV6-5,TRBJ2-7,NA,CASSPAAGNSYEQYF,TGTGCCAGCAGCCCCGCGGCGGGGAACTCCTACGAGCAGTACTTC
NA,TRBV6-5,TRBJ1-6,NA,CASSREGSPLHF,TGTGCCAGCAGCCGGGAGGGCTCACCCCTCCACTTT
NA,TRBV6-1,TRBJ1-1,NA,CASSQISGANTEAFF,TGTGCCAGCAGTCAAATATCTGGGGCCAACACTGAAGCTTTCTTT